Listed here are 27 T cell receptor beta chains from one sample, sequenced in a study of CXCR3-negative and CXCR3-positive naive CD8 T cells. Study-wide results and limits: Naive cells that were CXCR3-positive had more hydrophobic TRB CDR3s (compared with CXCR3-negative naive cells).

Libraries of TRB cDNA were made by 5' RACE and carried UMIs. TCRdb derives one entry per CDR3 protein from the 5' RACE reads, leaving out DNA. In total, the table holds under 110,000 distinct CDR3 sequences. These TCRs are of unknown antigen specificity. The sequencing input was naive CXCR3+ CD8+ T cells from blood. As to subset: CD45RO-CCR7+CD27+CD95- naive CD8+ T cells expressing CXCR3 (TNR3+). These receptors all stem from a human donor in good health. Some clones in this sample may be carry-over from other donors' samples.

The gene calls are TRBV7-8 and TRBJ2-7; there is no DNA to check the TCRdb D call of TRBD2. The CDR3 has 15 residues. Germline V CDR1 and CDR2: SGHVS, FQNEAQ. The CDR3 sequence: CASSLDPGLSDEQYF.

The chain joins TRBV20-1 to TRBJ1-1; without DNA, the TCRdb call of TRBD1 cannot be checked. The CDR3 consists of 13 residues. Germline V gene lookup returns CDR1 DFQATT and CDR2 SNEGSKA (reference sequence). The CDR3: CSVAGQLNTEAFF.

The chain links TRBV20-1 to TRBJ2-5. CDR3 length: 14 amino acids. Germline values: CDR1 DFQATT, CDR2 SNEGSKA (reference sequence). CDR3 loop: CSARALLAEETQYF.

The V and J genes are TRBV7-9 and TRBJ1-4. Germline CDR1 and CDR2: SEHNR and FQNEAQ (reference sequence). The CDR3 consists of 15 residues. The CDR3 here is CASGERVGCGEKLFF.

This chain links TRBV5-6 with TRBJ2-5. CDR1 SGHDT and CDR2 YYEEEE come from the germline V gene. CDR3 length: 16 residues. The CDR3 region is CASTPMRDQRRETQYF.

V is TRBV20-1 and J is TRBJ2-7; TCRdb indicates TRBD2, and absent DNA this call remains unverified. The CDR3 runs 14 residues. Germline loops: CDR1 DFQATT, CDR2 SNEGSKA (reference sequence). The CDR3 here is CSARVRGAHYEQYF.

The chain combines TRBV7-3 with TRBJ2-1; TCRdb picks TRBD1, but there is no DNA to check that call. The CDR3 contains 14 residues. Germline loops: CDR1 SGHTA, CDR2 FQGTGA. The CDR3 region is CASARDRGYNEQFF.

The V and J genes are TRBV6-2 or TRBV6-3 and TRBJ2-1; the D gene TCRdb calls, TRBD1, cannot be checked with no DNA. The germline V gene encodes CDR1 MNHEY and CDR2 SVGEGT. The CDR3 length is 15 residues. The CDR3 loop reads CATREQGSLYNEQFF.

The V call is TRBV7-9, the J call TRBJ2-3. This CDR3 has 17 amino acids. Germline CDR1 and CDR2: SEHNR and FQNEAQ (reference sequence). CDR3 in amino acids: CASSYPSETDLTDTQYF.

The chain is built from TRBV10-3 and TRBJ1-2; TCRdb outputs TRBD1, but without DNA this stays unchecked. Germline V CDR1 and CDR2: ENHRY, SYGVKD. This CDR3 is 14 amino acids long. CDR3 protein: CAISEGQILYGYTF.

The rearrangement joins TRBV6-2 or TRBV6-3 to TRBJ2-7; TCRdb outputs TRBD2, but without DNA this stays unchecked. The germline V gene encodes CDR1 MNHEY and CDR2 SVGEGT. The CDR3 is 15 residues long. CDR3 region: CASSYLGAVWDEQYF.

The chain recombines TRBV29-1 with TRBJ2-5; TCRdb calls TRBD1, which cannot be checked without DNA. From germline, CDR1 is SQVTM and CDR2 ANQGSEA. The CDR3 length is 15 residues. CDR3 amino acids: CSVQGEGRLQETQYF.

V and J are TRBV28 and TRBJ2-7; TCRdb gives TRBD1 as the D gene, but with no DNA this cannot be confirmed. In germline, CDR1 is MDHEN, CDR2 SYDVKM. This CDR3 spans 13 amino acids. This CDR3 reads CASSLGVGYEQYF. Full variable domain (missing parts from reference TRBV28 and TRBJ2-7): DVKVTQSSRYLVKRTGEKVFLECVQDMDHENMFWYRQDPGLGLRLIYFSYDVKMKEKGDIPEGYSVSREKKERFSLILESASTNQTSMYLCASSLGVGYEQYFGPGTRLTVT.

The chain has TRBV20-1 and TRBJ2-1. The length of the CDR3 is 14 residues. Germline V CDR1 and CDR2: DFQATT, SNEGSKA (reference sequence). CDR3 residues: CSARDFERYNEQFF.

CDR3 protein: CASSWAGTSDPYEQYF. The V and J genes are TRBV6-5 and TRBJ2-7; TCRdb's D call, TRBD2, is unchecked because there is no DNA. The CDR3 length is 16 residues. Germline lookup yields CDR1 MNHEY and CDR2 SVGAGI.

The V gene is TRBV5-1, the J gene TRBJ1-1; absent DNA, TCRdb's TRBD1 call cannot be checked. The CDR3 is 15 residues long. Germline assignment: CDR1 SGHRS and CDR2 YFSETQ. The CDR3 region is CASSLPGTGGTEAFF.

V and J are TRBV20-1 and TRBJ2-5. The CDR3 has 19 residues. Germline V gene lookup returns CDR1 DFQATT and CDR2 SNEGSKA (reference sequence). CDR3 residues: CSARGFFTGGSFVQETQYF.

The CDR3 protein is CSARQGIDEKLFF. V gene TRBV20-1 combines with J gene TRBJ1-4; as DNA is missing, the TRBD1 call by TCRdb cannot be tested. The CDR3 runs to 13 residues. Per germline, CDR1 DFQATT and CDR2 SNEGSKA (reference sequence).

The chain is built from TRBV7-9 and TRBJ2-7; TCRdb's assignment of TRBD1 cannot be checked, as there is no DNA. This CDR3 comprises 15 residues. The germline CDR1 and CDR2 sequences are SEHNR and FQNEAQ (reference sequence). The CDR3 spells CASSYPPVGPYEQYF. The variable domain in full, completed from reference TRBV7-9 and TRBJ2-7, reads DTGVSQNPRHKITKRGQNVTFRCDPISEHNRLYWYRQTLGQGPEFLTYFQNEAQLEKSRLLSDRFSAERPKGSFSTLEIQRTEQGDSAMYLCASSYPPVGPYEQYFGPGTRLTVT.

V and J are TRBV7-3 and TRBJ2-7; TCRdb's assignment of TRBD2 cannot be checked, as there is no DNA. CDR1 and CDR2 from the germline V gene are SGHTA and FQGTGA. This CDR3 region has 14 residues. CDR3 amino acids: CASSPRLADYEQYF.

The chain links TRBV11-3 to TRBJ1-2; the TRBD1 assignment by TCRdb is unverifiable without DNA. This CDR3 is built from 13 residues. CDR1 SGHNT and CDR2 YENEEA come from the germline V gene. CDR3 residues: CASSPPAGAGYTF.

This rearrangement joins TRBV6-1 to TRBJ2-2; TCRdb's D gene call, TRBD2, goes unchecked for lack of DNA. CDR1 is MNHNS and CDR2 is SASEGT in the germline V gene. CDR3 length: 15 residues. CDR3 sequence reads: CASKAGGPDTGELFF.

This sequence joins TRBV13 and TRBJ1-3. Germline V lookup: CDR1 PRHDT, CDR2 FYEKMQ (reference sequence). This CDR3 region has 16 residues. CDR3 loop: CASSLGPSASGNTIYF.

This chain links TRBV7-9 with TRBJ1-1. The CDR3 has 13 residues. The germline gives CDR1 SEHNR, CDR2 FQNEAQ (reference sequence). Here the CDR3 reads CASSLARLAEAFF.

The chain joins TRBV7-9 to TRBJ1-2. Per the germline V gene, CDR1 is SEHNR and CDR2 is FQNEAQ (reference sequence). CDR3 size: 13 residues. CDR3 sequence reads: CASSSRENYGYTF.

The CDR3: CSVTLSDEQYF. The chain couples TRBV29-1 to TRBJ2-7. Germline CDR1 is SQVTM and CDR2 is ANQGSEA. The CDR3 runs to 11 residues.

The chain combines TRBV6-2 or TRBV6-3 with TRBJ2-1; lacking DNA, the TRBD2 call made by TCRdb goes unchecked. The CDR3 is made up of 13 amino acids. The V gene's germline CDR1 is MNHEY and CDR2 SVGEGT. The CDR3 reads CASGPGGANEQFF.